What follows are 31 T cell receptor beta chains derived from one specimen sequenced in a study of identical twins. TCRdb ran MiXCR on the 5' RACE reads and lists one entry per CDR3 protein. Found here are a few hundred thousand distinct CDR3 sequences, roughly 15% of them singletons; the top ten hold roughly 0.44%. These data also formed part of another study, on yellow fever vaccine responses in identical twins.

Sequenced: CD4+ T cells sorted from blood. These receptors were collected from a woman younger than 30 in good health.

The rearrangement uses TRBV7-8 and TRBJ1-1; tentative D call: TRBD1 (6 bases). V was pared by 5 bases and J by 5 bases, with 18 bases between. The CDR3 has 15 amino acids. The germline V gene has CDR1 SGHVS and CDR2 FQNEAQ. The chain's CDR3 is CASSPGGPRGTEAFF. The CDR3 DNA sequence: TGTGCCAGCAGCCCCGGAGGACCCAGGGGTACTGAAGCTTTCTTT.

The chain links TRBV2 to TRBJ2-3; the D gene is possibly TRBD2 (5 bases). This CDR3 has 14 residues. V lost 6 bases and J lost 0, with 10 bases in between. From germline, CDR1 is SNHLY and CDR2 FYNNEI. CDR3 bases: TGTGCCAGCAGCGGAACTAGAAGCACAGATACGCAGTATTTT. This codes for CASSGTRSTDTQYF.

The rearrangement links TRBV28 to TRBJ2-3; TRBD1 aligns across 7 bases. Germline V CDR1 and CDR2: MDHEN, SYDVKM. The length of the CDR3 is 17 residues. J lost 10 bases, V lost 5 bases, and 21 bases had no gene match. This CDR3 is CASSPQTGKGDTGSQYF. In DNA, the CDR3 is TGTGCCAGCAGTCCTCAGACAGGGAAGGGGGATACGGGTTCGCAGTATTTT.

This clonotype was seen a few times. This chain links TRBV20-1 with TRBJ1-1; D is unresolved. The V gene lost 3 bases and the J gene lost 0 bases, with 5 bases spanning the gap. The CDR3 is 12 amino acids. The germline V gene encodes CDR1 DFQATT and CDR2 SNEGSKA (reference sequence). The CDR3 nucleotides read TGCAGTGCTAGGTTAATGAACACTGAAGCTTTCTTT. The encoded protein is CSARLMNTEAFF.

The chain's CDR3 is CSARLTSGDNEQFF. DNA of the CDR3: TGCAGTGCTAGATTGACTAGCGGAGACAATGAGCAGTTCTTC. This chain uses TRBV20-1 with TRBJ2-1; 9 positions agree with TRBD2. Per germline, CDR1 DFQATT and CDR2 SNEGSKA (reference sequence). The CDR3 extends over 14 amino acids. The V and J ends lost 2 bases and 5 bases, in that order; junction bases with no gene match: 4.

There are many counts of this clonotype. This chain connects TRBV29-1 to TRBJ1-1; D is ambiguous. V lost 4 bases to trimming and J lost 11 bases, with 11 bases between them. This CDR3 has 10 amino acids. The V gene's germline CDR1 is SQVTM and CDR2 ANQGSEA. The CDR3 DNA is TGCAGCGTTGTAGAGGGTGGGGCTTTCTTT. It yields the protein CSVVEGGAFF.

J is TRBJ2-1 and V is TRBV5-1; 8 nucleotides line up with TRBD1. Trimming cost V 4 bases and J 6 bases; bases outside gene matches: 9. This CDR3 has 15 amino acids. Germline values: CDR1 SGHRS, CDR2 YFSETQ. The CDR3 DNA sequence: TGCGCCAGCAGCCTGCCCTTTACAGGGGGCAATGAGCAGTTCTTC. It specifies CASSLPFTGGNEQFF.

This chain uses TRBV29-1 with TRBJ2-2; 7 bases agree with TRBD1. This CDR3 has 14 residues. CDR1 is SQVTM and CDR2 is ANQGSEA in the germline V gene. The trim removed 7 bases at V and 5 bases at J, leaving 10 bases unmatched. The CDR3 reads CSACGQAGTGELFF. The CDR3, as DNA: TGCAGCGCTTGCGGACAGGCAGGGACCGGGGAGCTGTTTTTT.

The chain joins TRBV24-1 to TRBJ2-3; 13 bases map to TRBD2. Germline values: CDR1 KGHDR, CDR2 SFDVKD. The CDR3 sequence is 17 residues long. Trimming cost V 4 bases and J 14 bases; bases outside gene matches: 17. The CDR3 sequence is CATSEPGTSGTLRGMYF. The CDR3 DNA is TGTGCCACCAGTGAACCCGGGACTAGCGGGACCCTTAGGGGGATGTATTTT.

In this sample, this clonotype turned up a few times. In nucleotides, the CDR3 is TGTGCCAGCAGTCCAACAGGAACTAGCGGGAATAAGCAGTACTTC. Protein sequence: CASSPTGTSGNKQYF. The rearrangement links TRBV6-1 to TRBJ2-7, with 10 bases lining up with TRBD2. From germline, CDR1 is MNHNS and CDR2 SASEGT. Losses at the gene ends were 5 bases for V and 8 bases for J; bases not matched to a gene: 12. CDR3 size: 15 residues.

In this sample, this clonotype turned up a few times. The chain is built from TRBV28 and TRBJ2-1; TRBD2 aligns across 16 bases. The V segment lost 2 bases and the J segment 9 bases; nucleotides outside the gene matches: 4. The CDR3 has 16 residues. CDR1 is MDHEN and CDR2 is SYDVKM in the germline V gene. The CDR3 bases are TGTGCCAGCAGTTTAATGGGACTAGCGGGAGGGGCTGAGCAGTTCTTC. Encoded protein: CASSLMGLAGGAEQFF. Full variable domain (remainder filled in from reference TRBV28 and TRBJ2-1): DVKVTQSSRYLVKRTGEKVFLECVQDMDHENMFWYRQDPGLGLRLIYFSYDVKMKEKGDIPEGYSVSREKKERFSLILESASTNQTSMYLCASSLMGLAGGAEQFFGPGTRLTVL.

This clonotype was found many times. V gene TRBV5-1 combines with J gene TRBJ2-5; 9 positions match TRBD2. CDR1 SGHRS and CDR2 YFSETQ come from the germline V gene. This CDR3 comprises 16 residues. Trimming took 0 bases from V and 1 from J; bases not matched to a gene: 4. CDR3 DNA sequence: TGCGCCAGCAGCTTGGGAGCGGGGGGCTTCCAAGAGACCCAGTACTTC. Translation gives CASSLGAGGFQETQYF.

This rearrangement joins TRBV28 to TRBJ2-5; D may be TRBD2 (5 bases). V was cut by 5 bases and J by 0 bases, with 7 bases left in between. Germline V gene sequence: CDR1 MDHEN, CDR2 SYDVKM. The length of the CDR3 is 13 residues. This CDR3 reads CASSRGHQETQYF. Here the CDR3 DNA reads TGTGCCAGCAGTCGAGGGCACCAAGAGACCCAGTACTTC.

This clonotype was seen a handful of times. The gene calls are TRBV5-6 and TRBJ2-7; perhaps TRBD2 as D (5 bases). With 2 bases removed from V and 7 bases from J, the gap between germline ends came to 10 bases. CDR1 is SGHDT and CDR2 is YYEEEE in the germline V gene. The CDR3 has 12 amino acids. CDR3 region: CASSFASGEQYF. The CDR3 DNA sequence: TGTGCCAGCAGCTTCGCCTCGGGGGAGCAGTACTTC.

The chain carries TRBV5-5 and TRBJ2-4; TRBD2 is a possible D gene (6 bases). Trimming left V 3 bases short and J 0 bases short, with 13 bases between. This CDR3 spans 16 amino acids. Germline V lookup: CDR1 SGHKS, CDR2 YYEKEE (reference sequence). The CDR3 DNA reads TGTGCCAGCAGCTCATTAGCGGATCTAGCCAAAAACATTCAGTACTTC. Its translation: CASSSLADLAKNIQYF.

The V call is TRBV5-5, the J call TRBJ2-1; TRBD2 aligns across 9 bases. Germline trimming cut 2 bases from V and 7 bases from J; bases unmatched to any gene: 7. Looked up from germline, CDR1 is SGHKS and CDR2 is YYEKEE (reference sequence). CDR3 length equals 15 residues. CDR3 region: CASSFTGTSLNEQFF. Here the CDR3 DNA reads TGTGCCAGCAGCTTCACCGGGACTAGCCTGAATGAGCAGTTCTTC.

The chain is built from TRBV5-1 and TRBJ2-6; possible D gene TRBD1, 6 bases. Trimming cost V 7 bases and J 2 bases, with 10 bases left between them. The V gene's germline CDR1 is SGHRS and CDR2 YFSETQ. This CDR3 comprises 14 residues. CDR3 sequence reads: CASAGVAGANVLTF. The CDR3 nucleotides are TGCGCCAGCGCAGGGGTAGCTGGGGCCAACGTCCTGACTTTC.

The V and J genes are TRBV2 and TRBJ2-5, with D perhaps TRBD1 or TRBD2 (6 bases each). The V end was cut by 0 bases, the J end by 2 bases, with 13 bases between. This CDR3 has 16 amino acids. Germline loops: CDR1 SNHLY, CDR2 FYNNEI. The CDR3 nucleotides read TGTGCCAGCAGTGAAGCCCAGGGGCGGGGACAAGAGACCCAGTACTTC. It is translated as CASSEAQGRGQETQYF.

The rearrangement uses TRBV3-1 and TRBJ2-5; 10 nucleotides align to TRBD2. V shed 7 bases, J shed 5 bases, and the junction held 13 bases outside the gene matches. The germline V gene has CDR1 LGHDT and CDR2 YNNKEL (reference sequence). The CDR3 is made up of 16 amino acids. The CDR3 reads CASNHQIAGGVETQYF. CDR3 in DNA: TGTGCCAGCAACCACCAGATAGCGGGGGGAGTGGAGACCCAGTACTTC.

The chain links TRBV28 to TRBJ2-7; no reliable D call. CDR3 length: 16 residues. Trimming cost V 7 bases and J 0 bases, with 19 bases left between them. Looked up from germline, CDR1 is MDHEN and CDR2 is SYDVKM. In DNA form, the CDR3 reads TGTGCCAGCACTCTGAGGTCCAGCCAAAGCTCCTACGAGCAGTACTTC. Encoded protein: CASTLRSSQSSYEQYF. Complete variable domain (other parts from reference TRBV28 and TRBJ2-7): DVKVTQSSRYLVKRTGEKVFLECVQDMDHENMFWYRQDPGLGLRLIYFSYDVKMKEKGDIPEGYSVSREKKERFSLILESASTNQTSMYLCASTLRSSQSSYEQYFGPGTRLTVT.

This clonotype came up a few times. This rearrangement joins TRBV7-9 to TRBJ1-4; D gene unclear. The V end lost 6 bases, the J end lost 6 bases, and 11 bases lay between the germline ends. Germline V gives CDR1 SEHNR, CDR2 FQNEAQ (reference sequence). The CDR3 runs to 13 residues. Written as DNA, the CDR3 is TGTGCCAGCAGTCGGGGTGGGGATGAAAAACTGTTTTTT. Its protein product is CASSRGGDEKLFF.

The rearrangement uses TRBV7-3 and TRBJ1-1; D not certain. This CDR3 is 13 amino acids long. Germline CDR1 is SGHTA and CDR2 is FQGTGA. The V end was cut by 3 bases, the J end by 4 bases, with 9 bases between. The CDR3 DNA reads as TGTGCCAGCAGCTTTGGAGGGTCCACTGAAGCTTTCTTT. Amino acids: CASSFGGSTEAFF.

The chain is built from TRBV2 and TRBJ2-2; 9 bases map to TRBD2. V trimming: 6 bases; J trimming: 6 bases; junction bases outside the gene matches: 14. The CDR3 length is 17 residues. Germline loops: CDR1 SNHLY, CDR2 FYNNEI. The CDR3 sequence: CASRRGDLAGIPGELFF. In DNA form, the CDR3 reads TGTGCCAGCAGACGGGGGGATCTAGCGGGGATCCCCGGGGAGCTGTTTTTT. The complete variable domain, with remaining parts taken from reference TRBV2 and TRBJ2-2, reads EPEVTQTPSHQVTQMGQEVILRCVPISNHLYFYWYRQILGQKVEFLVSFYNNEISEKSEIFDDQFSVERPDGSNFTLKIRSTKLEDSAMYFCASRRGDLAGIPGELFFGEGSRLTVL.

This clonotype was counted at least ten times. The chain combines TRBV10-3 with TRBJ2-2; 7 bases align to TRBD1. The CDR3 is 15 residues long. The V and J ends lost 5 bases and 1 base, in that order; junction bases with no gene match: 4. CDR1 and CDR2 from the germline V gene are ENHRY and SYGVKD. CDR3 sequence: CAISPGTVNTGELFF. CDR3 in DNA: TGTGCCATCAGTCCCGGGACAGTGAACACCGGGGAGCTGTTTTTT.

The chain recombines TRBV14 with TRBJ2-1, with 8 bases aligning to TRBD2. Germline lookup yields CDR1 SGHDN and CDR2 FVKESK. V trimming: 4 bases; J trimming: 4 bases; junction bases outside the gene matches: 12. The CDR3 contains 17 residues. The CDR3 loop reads CASSPQNPGGQYNEQFF. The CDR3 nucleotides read TGTGCCAGCAGCCCGCAGAACCCGGGGGGGCAGTACAATGAGCAGTTCTTC.

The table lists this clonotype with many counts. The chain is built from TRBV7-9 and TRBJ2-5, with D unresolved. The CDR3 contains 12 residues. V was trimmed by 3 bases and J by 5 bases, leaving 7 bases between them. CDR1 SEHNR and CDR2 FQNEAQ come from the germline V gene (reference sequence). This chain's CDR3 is CASSFLGETQYF. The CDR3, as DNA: TGTGCCAGCAGCTTTTTGGGGGAGACCCAGTACTTC.

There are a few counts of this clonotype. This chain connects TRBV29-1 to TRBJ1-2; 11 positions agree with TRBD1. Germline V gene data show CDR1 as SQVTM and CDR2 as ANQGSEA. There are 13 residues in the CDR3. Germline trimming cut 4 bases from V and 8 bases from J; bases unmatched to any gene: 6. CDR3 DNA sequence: TGCAGCGTTGGGACAGGGGGCACTTACGGCTACACCTTC. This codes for CSVGTGGTYGYTF.

CDR3 sequence (DNA): TGTGCCAGCAGTTACCCGCGGGGGATGGGCGGGGAGCAGTACGTC. Translating gives CASSYPRGMGGEQYV. This rearrangement joins TRBV6-2 or TRBV6-3 to TRBJ2-7; 7 nucleotides agree with TRBD2. Trimming took 2 bases from V and 7 from J; bases not matched to a gene: 11. Germline loops: CDR1 MNHEY, CDR2 SVGEGT. CDR3 length: 15 residues.

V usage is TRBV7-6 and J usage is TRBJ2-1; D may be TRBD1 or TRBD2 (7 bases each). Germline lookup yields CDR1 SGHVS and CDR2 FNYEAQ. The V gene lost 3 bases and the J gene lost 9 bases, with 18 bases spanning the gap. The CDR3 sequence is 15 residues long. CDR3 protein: CASSFQGGPQGEQFF. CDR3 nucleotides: TGTGCCAGCAGCTTCCAGGGGGGGCCCCAAGGTGAGCAGTTCTTC.

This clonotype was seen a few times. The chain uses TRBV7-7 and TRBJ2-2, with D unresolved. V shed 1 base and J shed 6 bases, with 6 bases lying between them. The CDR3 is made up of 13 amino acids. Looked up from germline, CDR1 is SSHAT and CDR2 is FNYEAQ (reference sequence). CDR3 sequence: CASSLVFSGELFF. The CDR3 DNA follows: TGTGCCAGCAGCTTAGTATTTTCCGGGGAGCTGTTTTTT.

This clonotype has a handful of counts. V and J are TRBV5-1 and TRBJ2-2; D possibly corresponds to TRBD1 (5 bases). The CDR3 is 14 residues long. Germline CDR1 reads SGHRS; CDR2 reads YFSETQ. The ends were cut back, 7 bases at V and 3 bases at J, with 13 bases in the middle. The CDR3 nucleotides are TGCGCCAGCGTTGGGGCAGGGTACACCGGGGAGCTGTTTTTT. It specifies CASVGAGYTGELFF.